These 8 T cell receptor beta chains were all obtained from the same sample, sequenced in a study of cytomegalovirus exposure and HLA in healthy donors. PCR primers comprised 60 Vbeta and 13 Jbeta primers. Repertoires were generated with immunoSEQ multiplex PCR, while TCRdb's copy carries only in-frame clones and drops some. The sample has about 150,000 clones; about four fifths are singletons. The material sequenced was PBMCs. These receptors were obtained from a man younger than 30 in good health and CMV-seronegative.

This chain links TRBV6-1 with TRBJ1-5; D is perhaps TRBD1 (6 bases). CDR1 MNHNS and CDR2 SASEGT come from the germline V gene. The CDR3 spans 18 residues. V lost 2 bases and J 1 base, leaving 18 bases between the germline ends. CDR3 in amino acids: CASSEWPGTTMSNQPQHF. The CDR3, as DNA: TGTGCCAGCAGTGAATGGCCCGGGACAACTATGAGCAATCAGCCCCAGCATTTT.

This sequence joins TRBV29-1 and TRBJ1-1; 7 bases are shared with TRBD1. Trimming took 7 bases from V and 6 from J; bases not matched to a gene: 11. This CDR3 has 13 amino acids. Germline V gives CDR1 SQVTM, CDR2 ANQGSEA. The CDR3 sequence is CSGSYRGGAEAFF. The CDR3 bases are TGCAGCGGTTCGTACAGGGGAGGCGCTGAAGCTTTCTTT.

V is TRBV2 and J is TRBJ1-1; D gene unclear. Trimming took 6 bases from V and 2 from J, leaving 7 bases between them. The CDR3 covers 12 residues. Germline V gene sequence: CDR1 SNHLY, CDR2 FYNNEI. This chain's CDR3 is CASRAENTEAFF. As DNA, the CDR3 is TGTGCCAGCAGGGCAGAAAACACTGAAGCTTTCTTT.

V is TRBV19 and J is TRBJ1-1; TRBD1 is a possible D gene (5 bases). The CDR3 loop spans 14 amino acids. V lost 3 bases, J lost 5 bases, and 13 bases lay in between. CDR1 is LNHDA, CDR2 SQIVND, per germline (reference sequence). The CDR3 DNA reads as TGTGCCAGTAGTATCGACCTTGGGGCAACTGAAGCTTTCTTT. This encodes CASSIDLGATEAFF.

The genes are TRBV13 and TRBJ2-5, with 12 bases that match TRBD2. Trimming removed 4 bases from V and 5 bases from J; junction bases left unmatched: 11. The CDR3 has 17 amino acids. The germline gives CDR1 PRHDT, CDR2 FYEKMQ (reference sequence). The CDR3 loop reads CASSYRLAGAPGETQYF. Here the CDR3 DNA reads TGTGCCAGCAGCTACCGACTAGCGGGGGCCCCTGGGGAGACCCAGTACTTC.

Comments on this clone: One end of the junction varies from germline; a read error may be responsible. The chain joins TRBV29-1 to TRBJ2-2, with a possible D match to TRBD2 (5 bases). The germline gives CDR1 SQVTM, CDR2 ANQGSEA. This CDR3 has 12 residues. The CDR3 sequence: CSGVENTGELFF. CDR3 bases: TGCAGCGGTGTGGAGAACACCGGGGAACTGTTTTTT.

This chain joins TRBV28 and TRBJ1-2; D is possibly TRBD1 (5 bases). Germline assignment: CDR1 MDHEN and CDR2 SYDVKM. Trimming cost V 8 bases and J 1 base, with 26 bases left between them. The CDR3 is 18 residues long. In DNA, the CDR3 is TGTGCCAGCGGCTCATCGGGGGATCCACCACCCCATAACTATGGCTACACCTTC. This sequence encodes CASGSSGDPPPHNYGYTF.

The CDR3 sequence is CASSPTTGTYYEQYV. CDR3 nucleotides: TGTGCCAGCTCACCGACGACAGGTACCTACTACGAGCAGTACGTC. The V and J genes are TRBV18 and TRBJ2-7; TRBD1 might be the D (6 bases). Trimming removed 3 bases from V and 3 bases from J, with 15 bases in between. CDR3 size: 15 residues. The germline gives CDR1 KGHSH, CDR2 LQKENI.